These 24 T cell receptor beta chains share one sample of origin, sequenced in a study of shared clonotypes between healthy human individuals. TCRdb keeps only in-frame clones here, not all; method: immunoSEQ multiplex PCR. The table shows roughly 2.1 million clones, with 90% to 95% occurring only once. The naive CD8 fraction comprised CD45RO-negative cells positively selected for CCR7 and excluded terminally differentiated effector memory CD45RA+ cells. Sequencing used naive CD8+ T cells from PBMCs. The receptors stem from a man aged 18 to 35 in good health. Some clones in this sample may be carry-over from other donors' samples.

The chain joins TRBV7-6 to TRBJ2-7; 9 nucleotides match TRBD1. Germline V gene data show CDR1 as SGHVS and CDR2 as FNYEAQ. V lost 1 base and J lost 3; bases outside the gene matches: 4. There are 15 residues in the CDR3. The CDR3 DNA reads TGTGCCAGCAGCTTAGGGACAGGGGACATCTACGAGCAGTACTTC. This gives the protein CASSLGTGDIYEQYF.

The chain links TRBV7-9 to TRBJ2-1, with 8 bases lining up with TRBD2. Per germline, CDR1 SEHNR and CDR2 FQNEAQ (reference sequence). The length of the CDR3 is 13 residues. V trimming: 5 bases; J trimming: 6 bases; junction bases outside the gene matches: 3. Here the CDR3 reads CASSEGTSNEQFF. In DNA form, the CDR3 reads TGTGCCAGCAGCGAAGGGACTAGCAATGAGCAGTTCTTC. The variable domain in full, with the rest retrieved from reference TRBV7-9 and TRBJ2-1, is DTGVSQNPRHKITKRGQNVTFRCDPISEHNRLYWYRQTLGQGPEFLTYFQNEAQLEKSRLLSDRFSAERPKGSFSTLEIQRTEQGDSAMYLCASSEGTSNEQFFGPGTRLTVL.

V gene TRBV6-6 combines with J gene TRBJ2-1, with D perhaps given as TRBD1 or TRBD2 (5 bases each). The germline gives CDR1 MNHNY, CDR2 SVGAGI (reference sequence). The germline V and J ends were trimmed by 2 bases and 8 bases, with 7 bases remaining between them. The CDR3 sequence is 12 residues long. CDR3 sequence reads: CASSYGGDEQFF. The CDR3 DNA follows: TGTGCCAGCAGTTACGGGGGTGATGAGCAGTTCTTC.

V usage is TRBV5-8 and J usage is TRBJ2-5; D possibly uses TRBD1 or TRBD2 (6 bases each). The CDR3 is 14 residues long. Trimming took 4 bases from V and 1 from J, leaving 11 bases between them. Per germline, CDR1 SGHTS and CDR2 YDEGEE. The DNA of the CDR3 is TGTGCCAGCAGCGGGGGGCAGATCCAAGAGACCCAGTACTTC. Translation: CASSGGQIQETQYF.

The CDR3 protein is CASSLDDLTGANVLTF. The DNA for the CDR3 is TGCGCCAGCAGCTTGGACGATCTAACTGGGGCCAACGTCCTGACTTTC. The chain combines TRBV5-1 with TRBJ2-6; D is undetermined. There are 16 residues in the CDR3. V gave up 0 bases and J gave up 2 bases, with 9 bases separating them. CDR1 and CDR2 (germline): SGHRS, YFSETQ.

This chain joins TRBV5-5 and TRBJ1-3, with 7 bases that match TRBD1. CDR3 length: 17 amino acids. Looked up from germline, CDR1 is SGHKS and CDR2 is YYEKEE (reference sequence). J lost 8 bases, V lost 4 bases, and 18 bases had no gene match. This CDR3 reads CASSLNDRAVPLDTIYF. Here the CDR3 DNA reads TGTGCCAGCAGCCTAAACGACAGGGCAGTGCCCTTAGACACCATATATTTT.

This clone was seen only once. V and J are TRBV2 and TRBJ1-5; no clear D. Trimming removed 3 bases from V and 8 bases from J, with 8 bases in between. Germline values: CDR1 SNHLY, CDR2 FYNNEI. CDR3 length: 12 residues. For the CDR3, the DNA is TGTGCCAGCAGTGAGCCATGGGAGCCCCAGCATTTT. Residues: CASSEPWEPQHF.

This chain links TRBV9 with TRBJ2-1; 10 bases fit TRBD2. CDR3 length: 17 residues. V shed 3 bases and J 4 bases; nucleotides not matched to a gene: 10. Germline assignment: CDR1 SGDLS and CDR2 YYNGEE. CDR3 bases: TGTGCCAGCAGCGAGACCCGAGCGGGAGGGCAGTACAATGAGCAGTTCTTC. Protein sequence: CASSETRAGGQYNEQFF.

The chain combines TRBV4-1 with TRBJ2-1; TRBD2 aligns across 12 bases. CDR1 and CDR2 from the germline V gene are MGHRA and YSYEKL. The CDR3 is made up of 15 amino acids. Unmatched junction bases numbered 8, after V lost 4 bases and J lost 10 bases. The CDR3 region is CASSPRLAGVEEQFF. The CDR3 DNA reads TGCGCCAGCAGCCCCCGACTAGCGGGAGTCGAAGAGCAGTTCTTC.

J is TRBJ2-7 and V is TRBV28; TRBD1 aligns across 9 bases. Per germline, CDR1 MDHEN and CDR2 SYDVKM. The CDR3 has 15 residues. Trimming took 1 base from V and 2 from J; bases not matched to a gene: 3. The CDR3 coding sequence is TGTGCCAGCAGTTTATTCGGGACAGGGACCTACGAGCAGTACTTC. The encoded protein is CASSLFGTGTYEQYF. Using reference TRBV28 and TRBJ2-7 for the parts outside the CDR3, the full variable domain is DVKVTQSSRYLVKRTGEKVFLECVQDMDHENMFWYRQDPGLGLRLIYFSYDVKMKEKGDIPEGYSVSREKKERFSLILESASTNQTSMYLCASSLFGTGTYEQYFGPGTRLTVT.

CDR3 in amino acids: CASSPGQGSGEWSDTQYF. CDR3 sequence (DNA): TGTGCCAGCAGTCCGGGACAGGGTAGCGGGGAGTGGTCAGATACGCAGTATTTT. The gene calls are TRBV27 and TRBJ2-3; maybe TRBD1 (9 bases). Trimming stripped 5 bases from V and 4 bases from J, with 25 bases between. The length of the CDR3 is 18 residues. CDR1 and CDR2 (germline): MNHEY, SMNVEV (reference sequence).

The V call is TRBV6-5, the J call TRBJ2-5; weak D call: TRBD2 (6 bases). The germline V and J ends were trimmed by 0 bases and 9 bases, with 8 bases remaining between them. This CDR3 has 12 amino acids. Per the germline V gene, CDR1 is MNHEY and CDR2 is SVGAGI. The CDR3 sequence: CASSYSGGPQYF. DNA for the CDR3: TGTGCCAGCAGTTACTCGGGGGGTCCCCAGTACTTC.

The chain has TRBV4-2 and TRBJ2-7; 12 bases agree with TRBD1. Germline V gene data show CDR1 as LGHNA and CDR2 as YNFKEQ. V dropped 9 bases and J dropped 5; count of bases not matched to a gene: 11. This CDR3 is built from 15 residues. CDR3 bases: TGTGCCAGTACAACCCTCGGGACAGGGGGCAACGAGCAGTACTTC. It translates to CASTTLGTGGNEQYF.

The chain combines TRBV29-1 with TRBJ2-1, with 9 bases identical to TRBD2. V lost 4 bases and J lost 2; bases outside the gene matches: 3. Germline CDR1 and CDR2: SQVTM and ANQGSEA. The CDR3 loop spans 14 amino acids. The chain's CDR3 is CSVGLADPYNEQFF. CDR3 sequence (DNA): TGCAGCGTTGGACTAGCGGACCCCTACAATGAGCAGTTCTTC.

The chain recombines TRBV2 with TRBJ2-7; TRBD2 is a possible D gene (5 bases). V was clipped by 2 bases and J by 3 bases, with 17 bases between them. There are 16 residues in the CDR3. CDR1 SNHLY and CDR2 FYNNEI come from the germline V gene. CDR3 loop: CASSELGVLGVYEQYF. The DNA for the CDR3 is TGTGCCAGCAGTGAACTCGGGGTTCTTGGCGTCTACGAGCAGTACTTC.

This sequence joins TRBV11-3 and TRBJ2-2; either TRBD1 or TRBD2 may supply D (5 bases each). CDR1 and CDR2 from the germline V gene are SGHNT and YENEEA. The V end lost 5 bases, the J end lost 2 bases, and 9 bases lay between the germline ends. The CDR3 consists of 14 residues. DNA of the CDR3: TGTGCCAGCAGCCCCGGGACCAACACCGGGGAGCTGTTTTTT. Translated: CASSPGTNTGELFF.

The rearrangement links TRBV11-2 to TRBJ2-2; 11 nucleotides line up with TRBD2. In germline, CDR1 is SGHAT, CDR2 FQNNGV. Trimming at V came to 5 bases and at J to 7 bases, leaving 6 bases not matched to a gene. The CDR3 runs 15 residues. The CDR3 bases are TGTGCCAGCAGCGCGCTAGCGGGAGGCGGCGGGGAGCTGTTTTTT. Translated, it gives CASSALAGGGGELFF.

This chain links TRBV7-2 with TRBJ1-2; D remains unclear. This CDR3 contains 15 residues. Deletions cut 8 bases from V and 0 bases from J, with 16 bases between. Germline CDR1 and CDR2: SGHTA and FQGNSA. CDR3 sequence reads: CASSQQNLANYGYTF. The CDR3 DNA reads TGTGCCAGCTCGCAACAGAATTTAGCTAACTATGGCTACACCTTC.

The chain uses TRBV27 and TRBJ1-2; D gene ambiguous. This CDR3 has 13 residues. V was shortened by 5 bases and J by 8 bases, with 15 bases between the two germline ends. Germline V gives CDR1 MNHEY, CDR2 SMNVEV (reference sequence). The CDR3 nucleotides read TGTGCCAGCAGTCCCCCGGGCTCCGGCGGCTACACCTTC. Translated: CASSPPGSGGYTF.

This rearrangement joins TRBV4-1 to TRBJ2-1; 12 bases fit TRBD2. The CDR3 is made up of 15 amino acids. Germline V gene data show CDR1 as MGHRA and CDR2 as YSYEKL. V was clipped by 4 bases and J by 8 bases; unmatched bases: 6. The CDR3 loop is CASSPTSGRVDEQFF. CDR3 coding DNA: TGCGCCAGCAGCCCGACTAGCGGGAGAGTCGATGAGCAGTTCTTC.

This rearrangement joins TRBV27 to TRBJ2-2; 7 nucleotides agree with TRBD1. CDR3 length equals 16 residues. With V trimmed by 2 bases and J by 6 bases, 9 bases remained unmatched. From germline, CDR1 is MNHEY and CDR2 SMNVEV (reference sequence). The CDR3 spells CASSLVRGRKAGELFF. As DNA, the CDR3 is TGTGCCAGCAGTTTAGTTAGGGGGCGAAAGGCCGGGGAGCTGTTTTTT.

CDR3 sequence: CASKGPSGSAYNEQFF. CDR3 sequence (DNA): TGTGCCAGCAAGGGACCTAGCGGGAGCGCCTACAATGAGCAGTTCTTC. The rearrangement joins TRBV2 to TRBJ2-1; 10 bases line up with TRBD2. With 7 bases clipped from V and 2 bases from J, the junction kept 8 bases outside the gene matches. Germline V gene sequence: CDR1 SNHLY, CDR2 FYNNEI. This CDR3 has 16 residues.

The V and J genes are TRBV28 and TRBJ2-5; TRBD2 might be the D (6 bases). The CDR3 runs to 13 residues. The ends were cut back, 3 bases at V and 9 bases at J, with 14 bases in the middle. CDR1 MDHEN and CDR2 SYDVKM come from the germline V gene. CDR3 bases: TGTGCCAGCAGTTTTCGTCAGGAGGGAGCCCAGTACTTC. Translation gives CASSFRQEGAQYF.

This chain uses TRBV27 with TRBJ2-3; 7 positions match TRBD1. CDR3 length equals 16 residues. Germline V lookup: CDR1 MNHEY, CDR2 SMNVEV (reference sequence). Trimming cost V 3 bases and J 2 bases; bases outside gene matches: 8. CDR3 in DNA: TGTGCCAGCAGTTTCCTCGGGACAGCTAACACAGATACGCAGTATTTT. Translation gives CASSFLGTANTDTQYF.